This note documents a single T cell receptor beta chain sequence. The data are from a study of technical replicates of blood from a few donors. V gave up 1 base and J gave up 5 bases, with 18 bases separating them. Germline CDR1 MNHNS, CDR2 SASEGT. The CDR3 is made up of 17 amino acids. The data were produced by immunoSEQ multiplex PCR, yet TCRdb's version contains in-frame clones alone and is incomplete. The data contain around 80,000 clones, more than 90% of them singletons. Sequenced input: T cells isolated from PBMCs. This receptor was obtained from a human donor in good health. The V gene is TRBV6-1, the J gene TRBJ2-1; D is perhaps TRBD1 (6 bases). CDR3 nucleotides: TGTGCCAGCAGTGAAGTTTTACCGGGACAAGGACACAATGAGCAGTTCTTC. As protein: CASSEVLPGQGHNEQFF.